What follows is one T cell receptor (beta chain) and its context. Its target is not known. This CDR3 has 13 residues. Trimming shortened V by 4 bases and J by 6 bases, and 12 bases separated the two germline ends. From germline, CDR1 is GTSNPN and CDR2 SVGIG (reference sequence). The data are from a study of cytomegalovirus exposure and HLA in healthy donors. Study as a whole: The use of the same platform for the approximately 130 validation repertoires and the 650 to 850 first-cohort repertoires was reported by a later analysis.

TCRdb's copy holds only in-frame clones and misses some; the assay was immunoSEQ multiplex PCR. The sample lists about 110,000 clones; about 87% were seen once. Study-wide points: Among TCR sequences, most were rare, though some public TCRs appeared in many donors. Altogether, about 160 TCR beta chains were recorded as cytomegalovirus-associated. The TCR clusters that emerged in the first cohort tended, a later analysis found, to co-occur in the roughly 110 validation repertoires.

The chain links TRBV30 to TRBJ2-2; perhaps TRBD2 as D (6 bases). Specimen: PBMCs. This TCR came from a woman aged 18-29 years in good health and CMV-seropositive. The CDR3 DNA reads TGTGCCTGGACCACTCCGGGGGCCGGGGAGCTGTTTTTT. Protein: CAWTTPGAGELFF.